The entry that follows covers one T cell receptor (beta chain) sequence. The antigen remains unidentified. The data belong to a study of post-analysis software for immune sequencing data. Points from the study as a whole: The F measure placed samples prepared in the same batch into strongly shared clusters. With TRBV5-6, TRBV5-1 and TRBV20-1 included, five TRBV segments were more frequent in patients than in controls.

The CDR3 has 14 residues. Per the germline V gene, CDR1 is SEHNR and CDR2 is FQNEAQ (reference sequence). V was trimmed by 5 bases and J by 4 bases, leaving 13 bases between them. The authors incorporated unique molecular identifiers into the TCR beta cDNA libraries. TCRdb ran MiXCR on the PCR reads and lists one entry per CDR3 protein. This table has around 710,000 distinct CDR3 sequences, about 43% appearing once. What was sequenced was blood. This receptor was obtained from a girl aged 5 to 17 with multiple sclerosis. The chain recombines TRBV7-9 with TRBJ2-3, with D perhaps TRBD2 (5 bases). The CDR3 bases are TGTGCCAGCAGCCCGTGGGAGTATTCAGATACGCAGTATTTT. As protein: CASSPWEYSDTQYF.